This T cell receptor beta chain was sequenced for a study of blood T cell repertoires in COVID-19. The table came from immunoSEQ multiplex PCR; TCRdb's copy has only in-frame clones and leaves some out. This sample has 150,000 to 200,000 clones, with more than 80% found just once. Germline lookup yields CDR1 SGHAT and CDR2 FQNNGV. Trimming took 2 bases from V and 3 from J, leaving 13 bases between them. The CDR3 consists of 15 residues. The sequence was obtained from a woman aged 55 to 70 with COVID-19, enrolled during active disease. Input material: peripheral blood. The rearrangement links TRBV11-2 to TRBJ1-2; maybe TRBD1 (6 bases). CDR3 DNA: TGTGCCAGCAGCTTACCCAGATGGACAGACTATGGCTACACCTTC. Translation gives CASSLPRWTDYGYTF.